This TCR beta chain was obtained from a study of cytomegalovirus exposure and HLA in healthy donors. General observations from the study: Most of the TCR beta V segments (in an earlier analysis) were productive either about 87% or about 30% of the time. Roughly uniform sequencing depth across donors was assumed, possibly incorrectly. The authors listed 150 to 200 TCR beta chains as cytomegalovirus-associated.

This clone was counted only a few times. Its antigen is not identified. PCR used 60 Vbeta primers and 13 Jbeta primers. Sequenced by immunoSEQ multiplex PCR; TCRdb stores in-frame clones only, minus some. Of under 130,000 clones listed, roughly 12% are singletons. The CDR3 runs to 15 residues. V was trimmed by 1 base and J by 3 bases, leaving 13 bases between them. Germline loops: CDR1 MNHNS, CDR2 SASEGT. J is TRBJ2-7 and V is TRBV6-1, with a tentative D call TRBD2 (6 bases). This receptor was taken from a middle-aged man in good health and CMV-seropositive. Sequenced material: PBMCs. The DNA of the CDR3 is TGTGCCAGCAGTGAAGTTATGGGGGGAGGCTACGAGCAGTACTTC. The encoded protein is CASSEVMGGGYEQYF.